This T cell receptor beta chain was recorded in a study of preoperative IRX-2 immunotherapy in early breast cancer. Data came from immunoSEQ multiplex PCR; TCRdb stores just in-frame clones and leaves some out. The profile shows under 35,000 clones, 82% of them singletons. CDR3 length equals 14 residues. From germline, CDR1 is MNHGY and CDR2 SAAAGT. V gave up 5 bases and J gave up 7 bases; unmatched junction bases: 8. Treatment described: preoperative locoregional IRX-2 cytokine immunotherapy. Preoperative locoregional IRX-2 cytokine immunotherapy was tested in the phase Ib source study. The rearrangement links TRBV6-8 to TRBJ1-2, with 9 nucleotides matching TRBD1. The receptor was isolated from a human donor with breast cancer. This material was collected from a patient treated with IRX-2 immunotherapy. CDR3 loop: CASSPTGGTGGYTF. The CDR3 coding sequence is TGTGCCAGCAGTCCAACAGGGGGCACAGGTGGCTACACCTTC.